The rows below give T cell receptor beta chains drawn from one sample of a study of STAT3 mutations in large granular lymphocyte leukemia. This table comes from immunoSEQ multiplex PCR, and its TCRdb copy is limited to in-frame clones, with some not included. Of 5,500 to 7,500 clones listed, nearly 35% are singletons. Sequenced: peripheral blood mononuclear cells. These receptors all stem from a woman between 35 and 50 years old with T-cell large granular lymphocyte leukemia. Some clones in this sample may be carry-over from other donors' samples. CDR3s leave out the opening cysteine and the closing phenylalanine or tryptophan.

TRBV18	ASSPRQGDTEAF
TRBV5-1	ASSLGGSSYNEQF
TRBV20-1	SAPDNYGYT
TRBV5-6	ASSLQDGLRHGYT
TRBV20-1	SSTLQDGYT
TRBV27	ASSLTGSGGNQPQH
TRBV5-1	ASSSGDGTDTQY
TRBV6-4	ASSELAGGNNEQF
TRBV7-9	ASSLEQGLGSDWSYGYT
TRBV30	AWGDRVRGAYGYT
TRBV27	ASSPGTAIPYEQY
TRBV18	ASSPGANTEAF
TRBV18	ASSPSEQETQY
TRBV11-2	ASSLVFGTGGSLNEQF
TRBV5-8	ASSKNSGSGEQY
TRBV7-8	ASSRDTTNTEAF
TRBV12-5	ASGFRGPLWQSYTEAF
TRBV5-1	ASSLAGTGVSETQY
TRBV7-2	ASSLLTGNQETQY
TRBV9	ASSLQGFNEKLF
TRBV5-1	ASSLTPGQGSETQY
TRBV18	ASSSYGTDDEKLF